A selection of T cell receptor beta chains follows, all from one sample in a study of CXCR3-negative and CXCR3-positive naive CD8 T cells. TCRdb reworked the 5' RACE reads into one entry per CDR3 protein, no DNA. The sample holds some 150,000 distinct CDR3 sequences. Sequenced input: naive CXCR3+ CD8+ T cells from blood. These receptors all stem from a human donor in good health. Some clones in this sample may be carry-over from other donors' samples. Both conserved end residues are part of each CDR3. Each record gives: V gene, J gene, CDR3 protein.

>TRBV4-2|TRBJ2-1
CASSPYSGGAWEQFF
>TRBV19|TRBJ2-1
CASSPIGGAGNEQFF
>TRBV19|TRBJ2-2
CASSMTLVTGELFF
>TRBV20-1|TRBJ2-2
CSAGTPNTGELFF
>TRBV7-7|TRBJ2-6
CASSPWEGPGANVLTF
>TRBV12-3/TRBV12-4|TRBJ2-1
CASKTSGGGNEQFF
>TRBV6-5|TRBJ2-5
CASSYGHRETQYF
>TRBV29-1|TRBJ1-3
CSVHDRGLGNTIYF
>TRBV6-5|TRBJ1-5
CASSSDRGWGQPQHF
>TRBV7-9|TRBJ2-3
CASSSRHGKTDTQYF
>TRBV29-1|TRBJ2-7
CSVPWGGEQYF
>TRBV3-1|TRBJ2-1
CASSPPTSGQSYNEQFF
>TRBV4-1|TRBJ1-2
CASSQERGGNYGYTF
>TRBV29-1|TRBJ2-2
CSVVADRANTGELFF
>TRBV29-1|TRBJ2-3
CSATGLAETQTDTQYF
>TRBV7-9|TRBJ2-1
CASSLDHNNEQFF
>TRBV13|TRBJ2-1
CASSLGRPNEQFF
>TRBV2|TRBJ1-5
CASTSQPNQPQHF
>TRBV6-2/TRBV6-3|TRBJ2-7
CASSYSRDIAGFEQYF
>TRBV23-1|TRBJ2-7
CASSPRTVSARSYEQYF
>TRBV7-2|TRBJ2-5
CASNLVWAGGSPAQYF
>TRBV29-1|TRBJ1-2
CSVEGAGSDYGYTF
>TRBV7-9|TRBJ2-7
CASSPPWDYEQYF
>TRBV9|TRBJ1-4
CASSVAGHPTNEKLFF
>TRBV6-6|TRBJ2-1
CASSSRLANEQFF
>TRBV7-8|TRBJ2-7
CASSPLGTGGEQYF
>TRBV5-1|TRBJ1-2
CASSPGLGVNYGYTF
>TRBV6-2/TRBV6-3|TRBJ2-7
CASSYYGTGTYEQYF
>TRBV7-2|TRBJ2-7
CASSLKRGAAGASYEQYF
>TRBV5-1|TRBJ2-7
CASSLDGLSYEQYF